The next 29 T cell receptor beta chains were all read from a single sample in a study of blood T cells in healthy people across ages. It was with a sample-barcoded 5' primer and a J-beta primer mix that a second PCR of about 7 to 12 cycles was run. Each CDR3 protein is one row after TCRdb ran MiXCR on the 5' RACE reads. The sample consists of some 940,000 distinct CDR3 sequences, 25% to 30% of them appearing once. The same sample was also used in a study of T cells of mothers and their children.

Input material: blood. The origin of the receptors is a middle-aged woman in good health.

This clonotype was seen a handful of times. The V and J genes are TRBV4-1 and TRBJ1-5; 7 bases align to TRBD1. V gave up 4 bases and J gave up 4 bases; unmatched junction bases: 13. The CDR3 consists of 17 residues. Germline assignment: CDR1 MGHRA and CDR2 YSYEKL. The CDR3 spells CASSPGPIQGRNQPQHF. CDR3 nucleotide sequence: TGCGCCAGCAGCCCGGGCCCCATACAGGGGAGGAATCAGCCCCAGCATTTT.

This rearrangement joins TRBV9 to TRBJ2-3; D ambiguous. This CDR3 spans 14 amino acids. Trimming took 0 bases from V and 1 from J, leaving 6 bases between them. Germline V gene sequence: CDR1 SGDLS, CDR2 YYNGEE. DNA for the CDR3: TGTGCCAGCAGCGTAGATTCGGGCACAGATACGCAGTATTTT. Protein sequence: CASSVDSGTDTQYF. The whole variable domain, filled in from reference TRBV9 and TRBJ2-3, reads DSGVTQTPKHLITATGQRVTLRCSPRSGDLSVYWYQQSLDQGLQFLIQYYNGEERAKGNILERFSAQQFPDLHSELNLSSLELGDSALYFCASSVDSGTDTQYFGPGTRLTVL.

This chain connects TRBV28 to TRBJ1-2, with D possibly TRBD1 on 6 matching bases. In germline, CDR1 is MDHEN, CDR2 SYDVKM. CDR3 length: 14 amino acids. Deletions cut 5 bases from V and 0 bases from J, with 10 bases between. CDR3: CASSKQGTNYGYTF. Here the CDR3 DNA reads TGTGCCAGCAGTAAACAGGGCACTAACTATGGCTACACCTTC.

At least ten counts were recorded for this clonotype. The chain's CDR3 is CSVDRQFYNEQFF. In DNA form, the CDR3 reads TGCAGCGTTGATCGGCAGTTCTACAATGAGCAGTTCTTC. The V call is TRBV29-1, the J call TRBJ2-1; no firm D call. Trimming stripped 3 bases from V and 3 bases from J, with 9 bases between. CDR1 SQVTM and CDR2 ANQGSEA come from the germline V gene. The CDR3 length is 13 residues.

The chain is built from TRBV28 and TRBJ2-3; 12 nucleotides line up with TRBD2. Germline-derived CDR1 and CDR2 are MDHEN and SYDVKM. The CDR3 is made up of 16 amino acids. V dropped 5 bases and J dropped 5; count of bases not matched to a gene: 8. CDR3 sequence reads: CASSPALAGGRDTQYF. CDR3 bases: TGTGCCAGCAGTCCGGCTCTAGCGGGGGGGAGAGATACGCAGTATTTT.

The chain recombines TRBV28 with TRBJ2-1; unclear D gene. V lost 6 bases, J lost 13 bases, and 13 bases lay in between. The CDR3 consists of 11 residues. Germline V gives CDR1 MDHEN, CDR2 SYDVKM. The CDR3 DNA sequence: TGTGCCAGCAGGCTACAGTCGGAACAGTTCTTC. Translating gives CASRLQSEQFF.

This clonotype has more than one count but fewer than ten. The CDR3 is CASSLAGTSYNEQYF. The CDR3 region has the DNA TGTGCCAGCAGTCTCGCCGGGACTAGCTATAATGAGCAGTACTTC. The chain links TRBV28 to TRBJ2-5, with 9 positions matching TRBD2. The germline CDR1 and CDR2 sequences are MDHEN and SYDVKM. J was trimmed by 11 bases and V by 5 bases; bases with no gene match: 15. The CDR3 spans 15 residues.

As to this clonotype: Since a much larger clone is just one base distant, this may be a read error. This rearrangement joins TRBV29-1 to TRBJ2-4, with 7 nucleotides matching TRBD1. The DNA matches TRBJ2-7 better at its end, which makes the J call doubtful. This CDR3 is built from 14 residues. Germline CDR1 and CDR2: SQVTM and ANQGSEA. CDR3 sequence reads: CSVEGTDRAYEQYF. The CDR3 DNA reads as TGCAGCGTTGAAGGGACAGACAGGGCCTACGAGCAGTACTTC.

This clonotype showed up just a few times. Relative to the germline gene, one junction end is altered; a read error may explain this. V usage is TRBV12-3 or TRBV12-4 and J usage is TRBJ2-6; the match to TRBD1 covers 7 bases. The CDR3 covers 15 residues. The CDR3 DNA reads TGTGCCAGCAGGGGACAGTTGGTTGGGGCCGACGTCCTGACTTTC. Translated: CASRGQLVGADVLTF.

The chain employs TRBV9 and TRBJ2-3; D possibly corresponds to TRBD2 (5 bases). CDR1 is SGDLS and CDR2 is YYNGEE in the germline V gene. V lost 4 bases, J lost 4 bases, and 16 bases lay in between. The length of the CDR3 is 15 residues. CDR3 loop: CASSTTGSPADTQYF. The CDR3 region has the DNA TGTGCCAGCAGCACGACGGGGAGCCCCGCAGATACGCAGTATTTT.

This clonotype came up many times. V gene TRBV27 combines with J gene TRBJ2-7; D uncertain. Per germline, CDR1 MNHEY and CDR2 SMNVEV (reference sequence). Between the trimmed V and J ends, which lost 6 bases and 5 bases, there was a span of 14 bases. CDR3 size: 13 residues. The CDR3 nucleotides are TGTGCCAGCAGCTTAGCCCCGAGAGACGAGCAGTACTTC. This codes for CASSLAPRDEQYF.

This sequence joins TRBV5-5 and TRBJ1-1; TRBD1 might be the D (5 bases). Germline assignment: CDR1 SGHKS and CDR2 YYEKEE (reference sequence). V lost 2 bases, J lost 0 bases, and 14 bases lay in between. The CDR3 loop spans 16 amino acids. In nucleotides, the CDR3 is TGTGCCAGCAGCTTTTGGCAGGGAAGCATGAACACTGAAGCTTTCTTT. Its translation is CASSFWQGSMNTEAFF.

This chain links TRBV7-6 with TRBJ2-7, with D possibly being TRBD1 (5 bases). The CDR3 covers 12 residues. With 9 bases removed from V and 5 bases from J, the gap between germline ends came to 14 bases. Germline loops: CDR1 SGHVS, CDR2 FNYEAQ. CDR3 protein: CASQGLDDEQYF. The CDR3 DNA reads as TGTGCCAGTCAGGGTCTTGACGACGAGCAGTACTTC. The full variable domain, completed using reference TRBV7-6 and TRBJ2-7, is GAGVSQSPRYKVTKRGQDVALRCDPISGHVSLYWYRQALGQGPEFLTYFNYEAQQDKSGLPNDRFSAERPEGSISTLTIQRTEQRDSAMYRCASQGLDDEQYFGPGTRLTVT.

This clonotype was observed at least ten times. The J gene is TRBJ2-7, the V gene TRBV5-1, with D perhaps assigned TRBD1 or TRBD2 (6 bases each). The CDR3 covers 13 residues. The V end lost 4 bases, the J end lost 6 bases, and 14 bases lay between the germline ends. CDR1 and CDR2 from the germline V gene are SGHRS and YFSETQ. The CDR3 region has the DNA TGCGCCAGCAGCCGAGAGGGGGGCGCCGAGCAGTACTTC. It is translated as CASSREGGAEQYF.

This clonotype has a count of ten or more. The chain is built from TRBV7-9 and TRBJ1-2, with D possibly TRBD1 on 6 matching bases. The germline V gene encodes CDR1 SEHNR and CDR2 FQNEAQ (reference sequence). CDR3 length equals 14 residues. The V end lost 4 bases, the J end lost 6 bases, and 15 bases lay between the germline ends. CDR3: CASSSLTGIHGYTF. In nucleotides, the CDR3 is TGTGCCAGCAGCTCCCTTACAGGGATCCATGGCTACACCTTC.

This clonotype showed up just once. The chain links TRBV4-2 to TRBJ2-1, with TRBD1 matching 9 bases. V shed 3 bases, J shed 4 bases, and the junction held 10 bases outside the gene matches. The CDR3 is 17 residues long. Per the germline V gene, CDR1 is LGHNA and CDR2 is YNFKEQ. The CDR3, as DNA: TGTGCCAGCAGCCAGGATAACAGGGGGCGCGGGTACAATGAGCAGTTCTTC. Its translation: CASSQDNRGRGYNEQFF.

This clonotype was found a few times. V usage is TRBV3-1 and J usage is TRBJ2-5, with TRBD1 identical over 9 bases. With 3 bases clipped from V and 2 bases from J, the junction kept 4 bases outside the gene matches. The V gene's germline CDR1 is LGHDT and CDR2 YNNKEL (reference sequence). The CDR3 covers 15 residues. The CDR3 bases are TGTGCCAGCAGCCATCTCGACAGGGGGCAAGAGACCCAGTACTTC. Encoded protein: CASSHLDRGQETQYF.

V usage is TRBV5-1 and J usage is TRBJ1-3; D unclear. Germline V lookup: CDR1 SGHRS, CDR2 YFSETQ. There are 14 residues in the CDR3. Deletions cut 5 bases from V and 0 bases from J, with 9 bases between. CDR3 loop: CASSLDISGNTIYF. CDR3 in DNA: TGCGCCAGCAGTCTTGACATCTCTGGAAACACCATATATTTT.

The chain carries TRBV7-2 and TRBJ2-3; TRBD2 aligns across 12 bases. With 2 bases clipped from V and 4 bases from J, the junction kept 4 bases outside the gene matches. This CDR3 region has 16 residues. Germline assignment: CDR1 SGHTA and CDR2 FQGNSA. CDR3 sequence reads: CASSLSSGRAADTQYF. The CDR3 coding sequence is TGTGCCAGCAGCTTATCTAGCGGGAGGGCAGCAGATACGCAGTATTTT. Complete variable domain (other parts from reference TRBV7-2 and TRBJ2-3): GAGVSQSPSNKVTEKGKDVELRCDPISGHTALYWYRQSLGQGLEFLIYFQGNSAPDKSGLPSDRFSAERTGGSVSTLTIQRTQQEDSAVYLCASSLSSGRAADTQYFGPGTRLTVL.

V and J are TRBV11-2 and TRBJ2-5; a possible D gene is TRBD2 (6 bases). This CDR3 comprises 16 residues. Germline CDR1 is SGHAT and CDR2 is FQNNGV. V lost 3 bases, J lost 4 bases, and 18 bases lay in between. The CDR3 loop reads CASSLIVSVGGETQYF. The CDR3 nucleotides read TGTGCCAGCAGCTTGATCGTTAGCGTGGGGGGAGAGACCCAGTACTTC.

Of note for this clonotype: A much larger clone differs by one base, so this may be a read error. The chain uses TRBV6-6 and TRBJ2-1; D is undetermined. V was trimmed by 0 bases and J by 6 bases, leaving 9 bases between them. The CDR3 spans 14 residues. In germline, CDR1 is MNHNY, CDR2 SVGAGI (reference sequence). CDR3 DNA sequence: TGTGCCAGCAGTTACTCGAGCCCGAGCAATGAGCAGTTCTTC. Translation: CASSYSSPSNEQFF.

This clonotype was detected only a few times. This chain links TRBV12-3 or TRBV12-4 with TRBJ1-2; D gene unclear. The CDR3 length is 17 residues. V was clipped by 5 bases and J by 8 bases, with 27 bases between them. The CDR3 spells CASSPRSGMQAIRGYTF. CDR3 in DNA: TGTGCCAGCAGTCCAAGATCGGGTATGCAAGCGATCAGGGGCTACACCTTC.

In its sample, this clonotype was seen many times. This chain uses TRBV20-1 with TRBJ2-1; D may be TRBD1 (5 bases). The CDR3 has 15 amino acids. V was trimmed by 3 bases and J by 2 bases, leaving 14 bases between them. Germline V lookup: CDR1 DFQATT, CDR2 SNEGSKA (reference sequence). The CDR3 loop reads CSASSRDITYNEQFF. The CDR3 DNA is TGCAGTGCTAGTTCCAGGGATATCACCTACAATGAGCAGTTCTTC.

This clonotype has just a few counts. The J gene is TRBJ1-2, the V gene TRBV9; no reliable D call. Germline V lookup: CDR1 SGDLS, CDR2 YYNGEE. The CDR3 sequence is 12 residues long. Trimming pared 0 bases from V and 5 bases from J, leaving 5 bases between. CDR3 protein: CASSVGWYGYTF. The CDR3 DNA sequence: TGTGCCAGCAGCGTAGGATGGTATGGCTACACCTTC.

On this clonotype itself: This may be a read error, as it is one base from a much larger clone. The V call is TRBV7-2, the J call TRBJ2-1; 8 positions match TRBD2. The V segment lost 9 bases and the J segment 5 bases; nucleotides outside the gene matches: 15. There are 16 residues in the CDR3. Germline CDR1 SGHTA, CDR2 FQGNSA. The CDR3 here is CASSGPSRGADNEQFF. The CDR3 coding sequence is TGTGCCAGTAGCGGGCCGTCGCGGGGGGCTGACAATGAGCAGTTCTTC.

CDR3 coding DNA: TGCAGCGCATTGACAGGGATATCCTACAATGAGCAGTACTTC. Its protein product is CSALTGISYNEQYF. This rearrangement joins TRBV29-1 to TRBJ2-7; 7 bases line up with TRBD1. Germline V CDR1 and CDR2: SQVTM, ANQGSEA. There are 14 residues in the CDR3. V lost 7 bases and J lost 7; bases outside the gene matches: 16.

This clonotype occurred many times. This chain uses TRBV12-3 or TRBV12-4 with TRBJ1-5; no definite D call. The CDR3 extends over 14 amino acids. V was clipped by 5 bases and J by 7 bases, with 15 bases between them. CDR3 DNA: TGTGCCAGCAGTCCGGCGGGTCCGACCCAGCCCCAGCATTTT. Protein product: CASSPAGPTQPQHF.

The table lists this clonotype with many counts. CDR3 nucleotide sequence: TGTGCCAGCAGTTTGAGAGGTCGGGGTGGGAGCTCCTACGAGCAGTACTTC. It specifies CASSLRGRGGSSYEQYF. The chain couples TRBV27 to TRBJ2-7; a possible D gene is TRBD2 (5 bases). Germline values: CDR1 MNHEY, CDR2 SMNVEV (reference sequence). CDR3 length equals 17 residues. With 3 bases removed from V and 0 bases from J, the gap between germline ends came to 18 bases.

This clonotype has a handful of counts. The CDR3, as DNA: TGTGCCAGCAGGGGCCTGGGATGGAATACGCAGTATTTT. This gives the protein CASRGLGWNTQYF. V and J are TRBV12-3 or TRBV12-4 and TRBJ2-3; D unclear. The CDR3 is 13 amino acids. Deletions cut 6 bases from V and 7 bases from J, with 14 bases between.